This entry lists 21 T cell receptor beta chains sequenced from one sample in a study of blood T cell repertoires in COVID-19. Libraries were prepared by immunoSEQ multiplex PCR; TCRdb keeps only in-frame clonotypes and omits some of them. The data show around 250,000 clones, with around nine tenths seen just once and less than 8.5% held by the top ten. The source material was peripheral blood. The receptors originated from a woman between 65 and 79 years old with active or convalescent COVID-19.

Regarding this clone: Within the sample, other DNA sequences also encode this same CDR3. The chain combines TRBV6-5 with TRBJ1-1; D is uncertain. Germline CDR1 and CDR2: MNHEY and SVGAGI. V was trimmed by 6 bases and J by 1 base, leaving 9 bases between them. The CDR3 length is 13 residues. CDR3 residues: CASRRVPNTEAFF. In nucleotides, the CDR3 is TGTGCCAGCAGGAGGGTCCCGAACACTGAAGCTTTCTTT.

This chain links TRBV6-2 or TRBV6-3 with TRBJ2-5; 9 bases map to TRBD1. The J segment lost 5 bases and the V segment lost 5 bases, leaving 9 bases of the junction unmatched. Germline V gives CDR1 MNHEY, CDR2 SVGEGT. The CDR3 runs 15 residues. This chain's CDR3 is CASSPGTGSQETQYF. CDR3 bases: TGTGCCAGCAGTCCCGGGACAGGGTCGCAGGAGACCCAGTACTTC.

The chain is built from TRBV6-2 or TRBV6-3 and TRBJ2-1, with D possibly TRBD2 on 5 matching bases. CDR1 and CDR2 from the germline V gene are MNHEY and SVGEGT. Trimming pared 6 bases from V and 8 bases from J, leaving 11 bases between. The CDR3 covers 12 residues. CDR3 region: CASSPTTYEQFF. The DNA for the CDR3 is TGTGCCAGCAGCCCGACTACTTATGAGCAGTTCTTC.

Only a few counts were recorded for this clone. V gene TRBV7-2 combines with J gene TRBJ1-1, with D perhaps matching TRBD1 (6 bases). This CDR3 spans 14 amino acids. Germline CDR1 reads SGHTA; CDR2 reads FQGNSA. Trimming removed 4 bases at V and 4 bases at J, with 13 bases between. In DNA, the CDR3 is TGTGCCAGCAGCTCCAACAGGGATATCACTGAAGCTTTCTTT. It specifies CASSSNRDITEAFF.

This chain joins TRBV6-5 and TRBJ1-5; 9 bases are a match to TRBD1. V was pared by 7 bases and J by 6 bases, with 10 bases of the junction left unmatched. CDR1 and CDR2 (germline): MNHEY, SVGAGI. The CDR3 sequence is 15 residues long. Written as DNA, the CDR3 is TGTGCCAGCACCCGGGACAGGGCAAGGAGTCAGCCCCAGCATTTT. It is translated as CASTRDRARSQPQHF.

The chain has TRBV19 and TRBJ2-3, with TRBD1 identical over 10 bases. Germline V gene sequence: CDR1 LNHDA, CDR2 SQIVND (reference sequence). V lost 0 bases to trimming and J lost 3 bases; unmatched junction nucleotides: 3. The CDR3 spans 16 residues. The CDR3 loop reads CASSIEGTGVTDTQYF. Written as DNA, the CDR3 is TGTGCCAGTAGTATAGAGGGGACAGGGGTTACAGATACGCAGTATTTT.

V usage is TRBV6-5 and J usage is TRBJ2-5; the match to TRBD2 covers 7 bases. Losses at the gene ends were 8 bases for V and 4 bases for J; bases not matched to a gene: 10. Looked up from germline, CDR1 is MNHEY and CDR2 is SVGAGI. The length of the CDR3 is 14 residues. The CDR3: CASGRGPKGETQYF. In DNA form, the CDR3 reads TGTGCCAGCGGGAGGGGCCCGAAGGGAGAGACCCAGTACTTC.

This sequence joins TRBV10-3 and TRBJ2-3; 8 nucleotides align to TRBD1. The ends lost 1 base at V and 6 bases at J; junction bases unmatched: 6. The CDR3 consists of 15 residues. The germline gives CDR1 ENHRY, CDR2 SYGVKD. The CDR3 bases are TGTGCCATCAGTGAGTTAAAATCAGGGGGCGATACGCAGTATTTT. Encoded protein: CAISELKSGGDTQYF.

This sequence joins TRBV5-4 and TRBJ2-2; 11 bases match TRBD2. CDR1 is SGHNT and CDR2 is YYREEE in the germline V gene (reference sequence). With 2 bases clipped from V and 3 bases from J, the junction kept 6 bases outside the gene matches. This CDR3 has 17 residues. CDR3 residues: CASSFGTSGGHTGELFF. The CDR3 bases are TGTGCCAGCAGCTTTGGAACTAGCGGGGGCCACACCGGGGAGCTGTTTTTT.

The chain is built from TRBV5-4 and TRBJ2-5, with D tentatively TRBD1 (5 bases). Germline-derived CDR1 and CDR2 are SGHNT and YYREEE (reference sequence). V was cut by 5 bases and J by 4 bases, with 12 bases left in between. CDR3 length: 13 amino acids. CDR3 residues: CASREWGLETQYF. In DNA, the CDR3 is TGTGCCAGCAGAGAGTGGGGCTTAGAGACCCAGTACTTC.

The CDR3 here is CASRTTGAAYEQYF. The CDR3 DNA sequence: TGTGCCAGCAGAACGACAGGGGCCGCCTACGAGCAGTACTTC. The rearrangement links TRBV3-1 (or the pseudogene TRBV3-2) to TRBJ2-7; TRBD1 matches 8 bases. CDR3 length: 14 amino acids. Germline CDR1 and CDR2: LGHDT and YNNKEL (reference sequence). V lost 6 bases, J lost 2 bases, and 6 bases stayed unmatched.

The chain carries TRBV12-3 or TRBV12-4 and TRBJ1-1; D is unclear. The CDR3 spans 13 residues. Trimming stripped 6 bases from V and 6 bases from J, with 14 bases between. DNA of the CDR3: TGTGCCAGCAGCCCGTTCGTACAGTCTGAAGCTTTCTTT. Its translation is CASSPFVQSEAFF.

The genes are TRBV5-1 and TRBJ1-1; D not certain. The CDR3 contains 14 residues. V lost 4 bases, J lost 4 bases, and 14 bases lay in between. The V gene's germline CDR1 is SGHRS and CDR2 YFSETQ. The CDR3 coding sequence is TGCGCCAGCAGCCTCGCCCCGGGGAGCACTGAAGCTTTCTTT. It specifies CASSLAPGSTEAFF. Based on the CDR3 plus reference TRBV5-1 and TRBJ1-1, the full variable domain is KAGVTQTPRYLIKTRGQQVTLSCSPISGHRSVSWYQQTPGQGLQFLFEYFSETQRNKGNFPGRFSGRQFSNSRSEMNVSTLELGDSALYLCASSLAPGSTEAFFGQGTRLTVV.

The genes are TRBV19 and TRBJ2-1, with 9 positions matching TRBD2. Germline assignment: CDR1 LNHDA and CDR2 SQIVND (reference sequence). V lost 5 bases and J lost 3; bases outside the gene matches: 8. The CDR3 runs 16 residues. CDR3 coding DNA: TGTGCCAGTAGTGTCCCGGGGCGGGGGGGCTACAATGAGCAGTTCTTC. Its protein product is CASSVPGRGGYNEQFF.

For this clone: A much larger clonotype is one base distant, so this may be a read error. The chain has TRBV3-1 (or the pseudogene TRBV3-2) and TRBJ1-1, with D possibly being TRBD1 (6 bases). Trimming shortened V by 6 bases and J by 1 base, and 9 bases separated the two germline ends. Germline-derived CDR1 and CDR2 are LGHDT and YNNKEL (reference sequence). The CDR3 has 13 residues. CDR3 nucleotide sequence: TGTGCCAGCAGACCGACAGGGAACACTGAAGCTTTCTTT. It codes for CASRPTGNTEAFF.

The V gene is TRBV3-1 (or the pseudogene TRBV3-2), the J gene TRBJ2-3; a possible D gene is TRBD2 (6 bases). Deletions cut 4 bases from V and 4 bases from J, with 15 bases between. The V gene's germline CDR1 is LGHDT and CDR2 YNNKEL (reference sequence). The CDR3 contains 15 residues. The CDR3 nucleotides are TGTGCCAGCAGCCCCGGGACTCTAAAGGCAGATACGCAGTATTTT. Protein: CASSPGTLKADTQYF.

This clone was seen a few times. The chain recombines TRBV19 with TRBJ1-3, with 7 bases lining up with TRBD1. V trimming: 6 bases; J trimming: 1 base; junction bases outside the gene matches: 6. The CDR3 runs 15 residues. CDR1 is LNHDA, CDR2 SQIVND, per germline (reference sequence). CDR3 sequence reads: CASRDPDRSGNTIYF. The CDR3 DNA reads TGTGCCAGTAGGGACCCGGACAGGTCTGGAAACACCATATATTTT.

This clone occurred a few times. The V and J genes are TRBV11-3 and TRBJ2-1, with TRBD2 matching 7 bases. Looked up from germline, CDR1 is SGHNT and CDR2 is YENEEA. The CDR3 is 16 amino acids. V lost 5 bases to trimming and J lost 4 bases; unmatched junction nucleotides: 11. The DNA for the CDR3 is TGTGCCAGCAGCCTCGGGAGGCTAGCGGCTTACAATGAGCAGTTCTTC. Its protein product is CASSLGRLAAYNEQFF.

The V and J genes are TRBV6-4 and TRBJ1-5; D is undetermined. Trimming pared 4 bases from V and 4 bases from J, leaving 8 bases between. This CDR3 contains 13 residues. CDR1 MRHNA and CDR2 SNTAGT come from the germline V gene. The CDR3, as DNA: TGTGCCAGCAGTGTGGAGGAAAATCAGCCCCAGCATTTT. This codes for CASSVEENQPQHF.

The chain combines TRBV4-3 with TRBJ2-3, with D maybe TRBD2 (6 bases). Between the trimmed V and J ends, which lost 2 bases and 4 bases, there was a span of 16 bases. This CDR3 is 16 amino acids long. In germline, CDR1 is LGHNA, CDR2 YSLEER. The DNA for the CDR3 is TGCGCCAGCAGCCAATCCCTGGCCGGAGGGTCAGATACGCAGTATTTT. Translated, it gives CASSQSLAGGSDTQYF.

This chain links TRBV9 with TRBJ1-1; 7 bases fit TRBD1. CDR1 and CDR2 from the germline V gene are SGDLS and YYNGEE. Germline trimming cut 4 bases from V and 7 bases from J; bases unmatched to any gene: 10. The CDR3 is 14 residues long. CDR3 DNA sequence: TGTGCCAGCAGCCCCCGCATGGACAGGTTTGAAGCTTTCTTT. As protein: CASSPRMDRFEAFF.